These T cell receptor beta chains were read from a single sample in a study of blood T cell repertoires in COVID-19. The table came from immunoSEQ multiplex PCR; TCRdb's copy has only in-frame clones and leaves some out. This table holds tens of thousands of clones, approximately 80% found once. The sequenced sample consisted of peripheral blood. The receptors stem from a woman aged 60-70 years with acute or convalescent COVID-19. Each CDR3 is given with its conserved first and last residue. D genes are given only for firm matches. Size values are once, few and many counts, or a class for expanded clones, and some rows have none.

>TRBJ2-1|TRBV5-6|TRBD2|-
CASSLRLAGGHNEQFF
TGTGCCAGCAGCTTGAGACTAGCGGGAGGTCACAATGAGCAGTTCTTC
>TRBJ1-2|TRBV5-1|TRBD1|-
CASSLGPGQASYGYTF
TGCGCCAGCAGCTTGGGCCCGGGACAGGCCTCCTATGGCTACACCTTC
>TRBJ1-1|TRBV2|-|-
CASISLPNTEAFF
TGTGCCAGCATTTCCCTACCTAACACTGAAGCTTTCTTT
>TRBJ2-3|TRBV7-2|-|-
CASSRQAGTDTQYF
TGTGCCAGCAGCCGCCAAGCTGGCACAGATACGCAGTATTTT
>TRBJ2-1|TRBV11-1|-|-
CASSLLGGSYNEQFF
TGTGCCAGCAGCTTGTTGGGGGGCTCCTACAATGAGCAGTTCTTC
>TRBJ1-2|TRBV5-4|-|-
CASSLAQGSGGYTF
TGTGCCAGCAGCTTGGCTCAGGGGTCAGGGGGCTACACCTTC
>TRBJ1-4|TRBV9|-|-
CASSSSPSQATNEKLFF
TGTGCCAGCAGTTCTTCCCCTTCACAAGCAACTAATGAAAAACTGTTTTTT
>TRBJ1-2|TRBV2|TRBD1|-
CASSELGGLYGYTF
TGTGCCAGCAGTGAACTAGGGGGCCTTTATGGCTACACCTTC
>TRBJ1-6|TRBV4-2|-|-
CASSQESENSPLHF
TGTGCCAGCAGCCAAGAATCTGAGAATTCACCCCTCCACTTT
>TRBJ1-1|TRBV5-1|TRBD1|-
CASSFLPPGQGASEAFF
TGCGCCAGCAGCTTTTTACCACCGGGACAGGGGGCCTCTGAAGCTTTCTTT
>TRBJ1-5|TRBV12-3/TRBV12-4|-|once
CASSPQGNQPQHF
TGTGCCAGCAGTCCCCAGGGGAATCAGCCCCAGCATTTT
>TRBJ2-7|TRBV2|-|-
CASSALGQSYEQYF
TGTGCCAGCAGTGCTCTTGGACAAAGCTACGAGCAGTACTTC
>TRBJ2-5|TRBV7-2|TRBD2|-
CASSLVLGLAVQETQYF
TGTGCCAGCAGCTTAGTTCTGGGACTAGCGGTCCAAGAGACCCAGTACTTC
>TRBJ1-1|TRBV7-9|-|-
CASSLGTRGSSTEAFF
TGTGCCAGCAGCTTAGGTACTAGAGGATCCAGCACTGAAGCTTTCTTT
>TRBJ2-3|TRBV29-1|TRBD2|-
CSVSSGTSTDTQYF
TGCAGCGTTTCTAGCGGCACTAGCACAGATACGCAGTATTTT
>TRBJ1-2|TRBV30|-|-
CAWSRGNYGYTF
TGTGCCTGGAGTCGGGGGAACTATGGCTACACCTTC
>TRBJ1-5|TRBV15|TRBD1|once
CATSRGQGVGNQPQHF
TGTGCCACCAGCAGAGGCCAGGGGGTAGGGAATCAGCCCCAGCATTTT
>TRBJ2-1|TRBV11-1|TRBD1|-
CASSLAWTGVYDEQFF
TGTGCCAGCAGCTTAGCGTGGACAGGAGTCTATGATGAGCAGTTCTTC
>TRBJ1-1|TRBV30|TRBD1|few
CAWSRQGYTEAFF
TGTGCCTGGAGTAGACAGGGTTACACTGAAGCTTTCTTT
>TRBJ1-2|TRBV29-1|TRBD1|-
CSAMTGLYYGYTF
TGCAGCGCTATGACAGGGCTTTACTATGGCTACACCTTC
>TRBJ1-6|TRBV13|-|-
CASSLGRRGYNSPLHF
TGTGCCAGCAGCTTAGGCCGAAGAGGGTATAATTCACCCCTCCACTTT
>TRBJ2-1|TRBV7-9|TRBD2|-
CASSRWTSGNNEQFF
TGTGCCAGCAGTCGGTGGACTAGCGGGAACAATGAGCAGTTCTTC
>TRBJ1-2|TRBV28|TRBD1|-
CASRTGAGLFYGYTF
TGTGCCAGCAGAACAGGGGCGGGTCTTTTCTATGGCTACACCTTC
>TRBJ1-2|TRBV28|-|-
CASSPAAGLKANYGYTF
TGTGCCAGCAGCCCCGCGGCGGGACTCAAGGCTAACTATGGCTACACCTTC
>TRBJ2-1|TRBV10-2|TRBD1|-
CASSEYRGSFNSYNEQFF
TGCGCCAGCAGTGAGTACAGGGGATCGTTTAACTCCTACAATGAGCAGTTCTTC
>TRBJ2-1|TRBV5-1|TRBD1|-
CASSLGGTGAYNEQFF
TGCGCCAGCAGCTTGGGTGGGACAGGGGCCTACAATGAGCAGTTCTTC
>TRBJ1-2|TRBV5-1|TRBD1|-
CASSPDREGYGYTF
TGCGCCAGCAGCCCCGACAGGGAAGGGTATGGCTACACCTTC
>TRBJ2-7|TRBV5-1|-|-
CASRRDSSYEQYF
TGCGCCAGCAGAAGGGACTCCTCCTACGAGCAGTACTTC
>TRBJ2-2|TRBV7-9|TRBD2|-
CASSSRLAGTRELFF
TGTGCCAGCAGCTCCCGACTAGCGGGGACAAGGGAGCTGTTTTTT
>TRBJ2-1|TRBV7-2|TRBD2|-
CASSPSGTSGGAGLFF
TGTGCCAGCAGCCCATCCGGGACTAGCGGGGGGGCGGGGTTGTTCTTC
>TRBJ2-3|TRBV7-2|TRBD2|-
CASRRTSGGNTDTQYF
TGTGCCAGCAGACGGACTAGCGGGGGGAACACAGATACGCAGTATTTT
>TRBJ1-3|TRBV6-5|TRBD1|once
CATLTGGGNTIYF
TGTGCCACGCTCACAGGGGGGGGAAACACCATATATTTT
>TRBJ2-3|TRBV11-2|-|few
CASSRVGGQDTQYF
TGTGCCAGCAGCCGTGTAGGGGGTCAAGATACGCAGTATTTT
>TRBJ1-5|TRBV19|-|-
CASSRYRVLGQPQHF
TGTGCCAGTAGTCGTTACAGGGTGTTGGGTCAGCCCCAGCATTTT
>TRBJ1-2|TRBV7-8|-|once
CASTQTSANYGYTF
TGTGCCAGCACCCAGACATCAGCTAACTATGGCTACACCTTC
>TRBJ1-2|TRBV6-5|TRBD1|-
CASSAQGSNGYTF
TGTGCCAGCAGCGCACAGGGGTCTAATGGCTACACCTTC
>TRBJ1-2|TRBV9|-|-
CASTSTGSGGYTF
TGTGCCAGCACGTCGACAGGTTCAGGTGGCTACACCTTC
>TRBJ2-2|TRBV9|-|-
CASSVGQGGELFF
TGTGCCAGCAGCGTAGGCCAGGGAGGGGAGCTGTTTTTT
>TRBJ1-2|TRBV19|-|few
CASQTGNGYGYTF
TGTGCCAGCCAGACGGGGAATGGCTATGGCTACACCTTC
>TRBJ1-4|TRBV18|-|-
CASSPQGYEKLFF
TGTGCCAGCTCACCTCAGGGTTACGAAAAACTGTTTTTT
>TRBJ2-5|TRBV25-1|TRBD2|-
CASRRTSGQETQYF
TGTGCCAGCAGACGGACTAGCGGGCAAGAGACCCAGTACTTC
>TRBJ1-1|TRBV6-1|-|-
CASSSTENTEAFF
TGTGCCAGCAGTTCGACAGAGAACACTGAAGCTTTCTTT
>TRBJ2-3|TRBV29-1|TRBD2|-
CTTLHGRGPDTQYF
TGCACCACTCTCCACGGGAGGGGCCCAGATACGCAGTATTTT